This TCR beta chain originates from a study of post-analysis software for immune sequencing data. Study details: Relapsing-remitting, secondary progressive and progressive-relapsing multiple sclerosis courses were included. Study outcomes and limitations: Versus controls, multiple sclerosis patients showed significantly lower diversity (normalized Chao1). Among five TRBV segments more frequent in patients than controls were TRBV5-6, TRBV5-1 and TRBV20-1. By F measure, strong co-clustering occurred among samples prepared in the same batch.

J was trimmed by 7 bases and V by 3 bases; bases with no gene match: 9. Germline CDR1 DFQATT, CDR2 SNEGSKA (reference sequence). The CDR3 is 15 residues long. The library was made from cDNA and included unique molecular identifiers. TCRdb recomputed calls from the PCR reads with MiXCR, one row per CDR3 protein. This sample has hundreds of thousands of distinct CDR3 sequences, with 25% to 30% found just once. This clonotype was observed at least ten times. Its antigen is currently unknown. The specimen was blood. V gene TRBV20-1 combines with J gene TRBJ2-1; 10 bases align to TRBD2. This receptor was taken from a girl aged 5 to 17 with multiple sclerosis. CDR3: CSARGASGSINEQFF. The CDR3 nucleotides are TGCAGTGCTAGGGGAGCTAGCGGGAGCATAAATGAGCAGTTCTTC.